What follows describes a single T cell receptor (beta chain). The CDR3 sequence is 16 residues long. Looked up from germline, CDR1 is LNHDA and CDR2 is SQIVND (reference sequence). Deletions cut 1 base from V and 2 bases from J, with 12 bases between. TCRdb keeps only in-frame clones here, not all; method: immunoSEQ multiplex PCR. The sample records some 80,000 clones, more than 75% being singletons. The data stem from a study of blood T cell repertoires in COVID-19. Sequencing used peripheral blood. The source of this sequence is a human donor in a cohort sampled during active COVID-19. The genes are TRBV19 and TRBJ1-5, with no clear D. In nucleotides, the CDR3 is TGTGCCAGTAGTATAGGCTCCGGGATGGGCAATCAGCCCCAGCATTTT. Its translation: CASSIGSGMGNQPQHF. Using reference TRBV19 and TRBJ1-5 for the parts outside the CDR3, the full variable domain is DGGITQSPKYLFRKEGQNVTLSCEQNLNHDAMYWYRQDPGQGLRLIYYSQIVNDFQKGDIAEGYSVSREKKESFPLTVTSAQKNPTAFYLCASSIGSGMGNQPQHFGDGTRLSIL.